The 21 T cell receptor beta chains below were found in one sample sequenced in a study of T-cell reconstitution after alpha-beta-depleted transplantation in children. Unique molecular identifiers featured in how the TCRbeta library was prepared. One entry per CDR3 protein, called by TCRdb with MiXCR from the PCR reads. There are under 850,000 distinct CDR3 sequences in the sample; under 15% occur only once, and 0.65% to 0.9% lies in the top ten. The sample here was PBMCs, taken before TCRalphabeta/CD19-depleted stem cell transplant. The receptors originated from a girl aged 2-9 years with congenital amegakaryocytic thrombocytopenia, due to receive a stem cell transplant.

The chain's CDR3 is CASSLAPLPATYEQYF. The CDR3 coding sequence is TGCGCCAGCAGCTTGGCCCCGCTACCGGCAACCTACGAGCAGTACTTC. The J gene is TRBJ2-7, the V gene TRBV5-1; no definite D call. This CDR3 region has 16 residues. Deletions cut 0 bases from V and 2 bases from J, with 15 bases between. Germline assignment: CDR1 SGHRS and CDR2 YFSETQ. Looking up the rest from reference TRBV5-1 and TRBJ2-7 gives the full variable domain: KAGVTQTPRYLIKTRGQQVTLSCSPISGHRSVSWYQQTPGQGLQFLFEYFSETQRNKGNFPGRFSGRQFSNSRSEMNVSTLELGDSALYLCASSLAPLPATYEQYFGPGTRLTVT.

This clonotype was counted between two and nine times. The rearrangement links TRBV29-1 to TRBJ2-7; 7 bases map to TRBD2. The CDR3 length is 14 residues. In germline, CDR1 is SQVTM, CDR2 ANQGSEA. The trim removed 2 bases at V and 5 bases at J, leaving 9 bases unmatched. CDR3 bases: TGCAGCGTTGAATACCCGGGGACTATTGACGAGCAGTACTTC. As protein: CSVEYPGTIDEQYF.

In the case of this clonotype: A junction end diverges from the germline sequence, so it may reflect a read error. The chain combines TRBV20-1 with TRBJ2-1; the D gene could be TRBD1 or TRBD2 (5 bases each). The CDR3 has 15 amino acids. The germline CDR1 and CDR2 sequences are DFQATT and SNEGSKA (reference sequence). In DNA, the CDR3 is TGCAGTGCGAGAGGGGCGTCGGGCTCCTACAATGAGCAGTTCTTC. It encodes CSARGASGSYNEQFF.

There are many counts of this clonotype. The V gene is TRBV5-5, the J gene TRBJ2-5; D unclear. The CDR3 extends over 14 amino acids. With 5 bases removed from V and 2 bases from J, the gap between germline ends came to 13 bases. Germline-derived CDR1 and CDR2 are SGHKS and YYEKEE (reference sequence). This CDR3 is CASSFVRSQETQYF. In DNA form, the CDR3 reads TGTGCCAGCAGTTTCGTGAGATCGCAAGAGACCCAGTACTTC.

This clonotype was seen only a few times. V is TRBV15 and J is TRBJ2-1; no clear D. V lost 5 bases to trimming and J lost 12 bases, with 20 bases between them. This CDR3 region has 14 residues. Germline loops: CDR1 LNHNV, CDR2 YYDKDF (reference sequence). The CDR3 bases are TGTGCCACCAGCCACCGAGGAGCCCTTGGTGGGCAGTTCTTC. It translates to CATSHRGALGGQFF.

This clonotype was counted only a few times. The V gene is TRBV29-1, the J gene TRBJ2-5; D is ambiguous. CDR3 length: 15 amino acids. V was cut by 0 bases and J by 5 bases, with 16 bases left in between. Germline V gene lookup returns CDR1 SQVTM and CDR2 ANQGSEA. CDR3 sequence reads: CSVEDQNIEEETQYF. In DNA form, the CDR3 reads TGCAGCGTTGAAGATCAAAATATAGAGGAGGAGACCCAGTACTTC. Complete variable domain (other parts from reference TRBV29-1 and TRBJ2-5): SAVISQKPSRDICQRGTSLTIQCQVDSQVTMMFWYRQQPGQSLTLIATANQGSEATYESGFVIDKFPISRPNLTFSTLTVSNMSPEDSSIYLCSVEDQNIEEETQYFGPGTRLLVL.

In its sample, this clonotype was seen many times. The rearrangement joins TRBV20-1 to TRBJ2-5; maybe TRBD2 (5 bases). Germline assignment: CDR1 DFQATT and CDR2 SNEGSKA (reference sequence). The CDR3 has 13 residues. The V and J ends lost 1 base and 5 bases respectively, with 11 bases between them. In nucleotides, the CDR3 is TGCAGTGCTAGAGTGGGAGTCCGGGAGACCCAGTACTTC. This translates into CSARVGVRETQYF.

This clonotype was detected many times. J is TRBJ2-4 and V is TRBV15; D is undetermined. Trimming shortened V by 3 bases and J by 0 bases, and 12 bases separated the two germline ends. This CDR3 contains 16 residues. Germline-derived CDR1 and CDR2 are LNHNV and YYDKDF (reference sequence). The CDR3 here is CATSSEKTIAKNIQYF. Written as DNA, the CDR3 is TGTGCCACCAGCAGCGAGAAGACGATAGCCAAAAACATTCAGTACTTC.

The DNA of the CDR3 is TGCGCCAGCAGCCTAACGTTTGGGGCGGACACCGGGGAGCTGTTTTTT. Protein sequence: CASSLTFGADTGELFF. The J gene is TRBJ2-2, the V gene TRBV4-1, with TRBD1 as a possible D gene (5 bases). The CDR3 is 16 amino acids. V dropped 4 bases and J dropped 3 bases, with 15 bases sitting between them. CDR1 is MGHRA, CDR2 YSYEKL, per germline.

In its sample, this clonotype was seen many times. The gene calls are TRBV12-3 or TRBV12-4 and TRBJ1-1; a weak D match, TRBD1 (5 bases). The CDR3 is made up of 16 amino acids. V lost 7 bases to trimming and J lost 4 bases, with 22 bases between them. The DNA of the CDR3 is TGTGCCAGCACTATAATGGCGGGGGGAGGGAGCACTGAAGCTTTCTTT. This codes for CASTIMAGGGSTEAFF.

The DNA for the CDR3 is TGTGCCAGCAGTCCCCCCCCCGGGGACAGGGTTCATCGAAACACCATATATTTT. It codes for CASSPPPGDRVHRNTIYF. The chain joins TRBV6-1 to TRBJ1-3, with TRBD1 matching over 9 bases. This CDR3 has 18 amino acids. Germline V gene sequence: CDR1 MNHNS, CDR2 SASEGT. Losses at the gene ends were 5 bases for V and 5 bases for J; bases not matched to a gene: 16.

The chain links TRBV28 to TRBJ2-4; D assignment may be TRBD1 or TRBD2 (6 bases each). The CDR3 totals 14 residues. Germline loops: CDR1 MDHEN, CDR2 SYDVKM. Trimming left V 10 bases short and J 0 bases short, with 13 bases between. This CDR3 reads CATTRGLAKNIQYF. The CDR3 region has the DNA TGTGCCACCACCAGGGGACTAGCCAAAAACATTCAGTACTTC.

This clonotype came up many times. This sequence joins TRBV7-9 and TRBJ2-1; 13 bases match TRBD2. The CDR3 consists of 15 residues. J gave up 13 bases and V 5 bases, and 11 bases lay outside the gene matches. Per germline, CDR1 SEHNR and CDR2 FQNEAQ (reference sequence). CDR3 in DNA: TGTGCCAGCAGCGACGGACTAGCGGGAGTCGGGGATCAGTTCTTC. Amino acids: CASSDGLAGVGDQFF.

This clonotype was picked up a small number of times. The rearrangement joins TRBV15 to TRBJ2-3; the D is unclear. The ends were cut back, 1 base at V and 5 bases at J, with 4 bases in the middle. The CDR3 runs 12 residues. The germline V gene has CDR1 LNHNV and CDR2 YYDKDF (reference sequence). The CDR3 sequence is CATSRVEDTQYF. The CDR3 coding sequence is TGTGCCACCAGCAGAGTAGAAGATACGCAGTATTTT.

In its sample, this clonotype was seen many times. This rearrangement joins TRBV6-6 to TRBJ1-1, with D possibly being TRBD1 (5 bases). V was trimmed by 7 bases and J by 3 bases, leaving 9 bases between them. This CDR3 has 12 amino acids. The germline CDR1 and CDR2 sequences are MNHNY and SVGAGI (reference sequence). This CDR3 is CASTLTDTEAFF. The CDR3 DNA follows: TGTGCCAGCACCTTGACAGACACTGAAGCTTTCTTT.

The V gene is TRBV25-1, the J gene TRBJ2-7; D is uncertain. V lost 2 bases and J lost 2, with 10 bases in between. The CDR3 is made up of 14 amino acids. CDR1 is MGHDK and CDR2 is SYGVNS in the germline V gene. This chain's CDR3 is CASSELPPPYEQYF. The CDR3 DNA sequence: TGTGCCAGCAGTGAACTCCCCCCGCCCTACGAGCAGTACTTC.

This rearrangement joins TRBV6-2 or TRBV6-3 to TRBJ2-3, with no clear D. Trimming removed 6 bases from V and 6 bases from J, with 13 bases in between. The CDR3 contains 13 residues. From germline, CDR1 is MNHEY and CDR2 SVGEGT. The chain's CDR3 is CASRAPQMDTQYF. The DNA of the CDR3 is TGTGCCAGCAGAGCCCCCCAAATGGATACGCAGTATTTT.

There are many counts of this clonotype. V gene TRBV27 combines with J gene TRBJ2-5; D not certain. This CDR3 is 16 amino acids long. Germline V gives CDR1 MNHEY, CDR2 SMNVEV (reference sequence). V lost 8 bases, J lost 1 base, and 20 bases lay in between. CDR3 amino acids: CASSSRTMGGQETQYF. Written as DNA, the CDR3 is TGTGCCAGCTCCTCACGAACCATGGGCGGCCAAGAGACCCAGTACTTC.

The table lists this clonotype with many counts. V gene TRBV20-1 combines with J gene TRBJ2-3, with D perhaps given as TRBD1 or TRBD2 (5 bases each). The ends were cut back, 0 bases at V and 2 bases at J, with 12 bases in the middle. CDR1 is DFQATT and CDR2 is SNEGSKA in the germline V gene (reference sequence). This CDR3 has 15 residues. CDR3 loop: CSARDMGEYTDTQYF. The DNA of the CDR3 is TGCAGTGCTAGAGATATGGGGGAATACACAGATACGCAGTATTTT.

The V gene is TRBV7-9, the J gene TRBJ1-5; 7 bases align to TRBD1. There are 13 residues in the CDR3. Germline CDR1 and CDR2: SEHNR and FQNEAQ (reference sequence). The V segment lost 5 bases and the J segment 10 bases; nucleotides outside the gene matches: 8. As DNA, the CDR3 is TGTGCCAGCAGCGGTACCGGGACAGTCCCCCAGCATTTT. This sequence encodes CASSGTGTVPQHF.

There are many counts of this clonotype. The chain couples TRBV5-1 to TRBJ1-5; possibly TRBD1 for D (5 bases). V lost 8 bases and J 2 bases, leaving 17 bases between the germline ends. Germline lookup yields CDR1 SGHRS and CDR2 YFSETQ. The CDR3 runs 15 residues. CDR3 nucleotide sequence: TGCGCCAGGACTATTAGGGGTGGATGCAATCAGCCCCAGCATTTT. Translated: CARTIRGGCNQPQHF.